This section outlines one T cell receptor beta chain sequence together with its context. Antigen specificity is unknown. The CDR3 has 15 amino acids. With V trimmed by 4 bases and J by 2 bases, 4 bases remained unmatched. Germline CDR1 KGHSH, CDR2 LQKENI. These data originate in a study of cytomegalovirus exposure and HLA in healthy donors. Study results and caveats: By HLA locus, TCR association rates varied in a later analysis, with DRB1 showing the most and HLA-C the fewest. According to the study, around 160 TCR beta chains were cytomegalovirus-associated.

13 Jbeta primers and 60 Vbeta primers were used for the PCR. Profiling relied on immunoSEQ multiplex PCR, and the TCRdb table lists in-frame clones only, not all of them. This sample carries more than 75,000 clones, approximately 75% of them seen once, and the ten largest clones take 3% to 4%. This chain joins TRBV18 and TRBJ2-7; 11 nucleotides match TRBD1. Sample: PBMCs. The TCR comes from a woman aged 40 to 50 in good health and CMV-seronegative. The CDR3 DNA reads TGTGCCAGCTCACTGGGACAGGGGGAGACCTACGAGCAGTACTTC. Translated, it gives CASSLGQGETYEQYF.